This entry describes one T cell receptor (beta chain). This clone was seen only once. Its antigen is currently not known. Per-nucleotide qualities are absent, and no much larger clonotype sits a single base away. This record comes from a study of OX40 agonist ivuxolimab in advanced cancers. Regarding the complete study: Ivuxolimab, which targeted the costimulatory receptor OX40 (CD134), was an agonistic, fully human IgG2 monoclonal antibody. Intravenous ivuxolimab was administered to patients every 2 weeks at six dose levels: 0.01, 0.1, 0.3, 1.5, 3 and 10 mg/kg. Among the 50 to 55 dose-escalation patients, 19 had hepatocellular carcinoma, 15 or so melanoma, 9 renal cell carcinoma and 9 head and neck cancer. In the dose-escalation cohort, 82.7% of patients were male, and the mean age was roughly 60 years, with a range of roughly 20 to 85. Prior anti-PD-1, anti-PD-L1 or anti-CTLA-4 therapy was permitted, and approximately 40% of dose-escalation patients had received checkpoint inhibitors. Three dose-escalation patients achieved partial responses, one with hepatocellular carcinoma and two with cutaneous melanoma. Peripheral TCRbeta sequencing was intended to test whether TCR sequence diversity was altered and clonal T-cell expansion was caused by ivuxolimab. The paper reports the monotherapy dose-escalation portion (N of about 47 patients) of the phase I ivuxolimab trial. General study outcomes and caveats: After ivuxolimab, CD8+ T cells had more expanded clones than CD4+ T cells on average. Low levels of normalized T-cell clonal expansion were also seen in some patients who did not respond. In partial responders in the 0.1-3.0 mg/kg groups, normalized peripheral clonal expansion was found to be among the lowest, especially among CD8+ T cells. At doses from 0.1 to 3.0 mg/kg, clonal expansion was seen in both CD4+ and CD8+ blood T cells between baseline and week 6. The antigen specificity of the clonally expanded peripheral T cells was not determined.

From a lookup of the germline V gene, CDR1 and CDR2 are SGHVS and FQNEAQ. The cysteine opens and the phenylalanine closes a CDR3 of 19 amino acids. CDR3 DNA is the only sequence kept; it has 57 bases, read in frame from the first base. For this chain, trimming is 2 bases at the V end and 0 bases at the J end, and the number of junction bases without a gene match is 6. For sequencing of the TCRbeta CDR3 region, genomic DNA was extracted from the sorted cells. The immunoSEQ Assay was used for sequencing of TCRbeta CDR3 regions. The source is immuneACCESS, and TCRdb retained only in-frame sequences with V and J called. Part of the clones is not carried over; for the studies checked, unresolved V genes explain less than half of this, and the remainder is unexplained. This sample has 60,000 to 85,000 clones in its table, and approximately 87% of those were observed once. The ten biggest clones cover approximately 0.54% of the sample.

Patients with a history of autoimmune disease or receiving systemic immunosuppression were excluded from the trial. In every dose cohort, peripheral blood was drawn for TCR sequencing at baseline, cycle 4 day 1, and cycle 7 day 1. Samples came from an open-label, multicenter, first-in-human phase I dose-escalation trial of ivuxolimab. Adults with locally advanced or metastatic head and neck squamous cell, hepatocellular, melanoma or renal cell carcinoma were enrolled in the trial. Before TCR sequencing, CD4+ T cells and CD8+ T cells from peripheral blood were sorted into separate populations. The specimen comprised CD4+ or CD8+ T cells sorted from blood, sampled in a trial of the OX40 agonist ivuxolimab. The receptor was derived from an adult with an advanced solid tumor such as melanoma, head and neck, liver or kidney cancer. Recombination joined TRBV7-8 with TRBJ2-1, with 14 bases in between that match TRBD2. The nucleotides are TGTGCCAGCAGCTTACGGACTAGCGGGAGGACCAGCTCCTACAATGAGCAGTTCTTC. Its amino acids are CASSLRTSGRTSSYNEQFF.